The 7 T cell receptor beta chains reported below all come from one sample, sequenced in a study of T cell changes during pregnancy in multiple sclerosis. Measured with immunoSEQ multiplex PCR; TCRdb has only the in-frame clones, and not every one. The table lists about 97,000 clones, over 75% of them singletons. The sequenced sample was peripheral blood, obtained in the second trimester of pregnancy. All receptors derive from a female donor in good health, enrolled as a control in a pregnancy study.

This chain uses TRBV28 with TRBJ1-5; the D gene is possibly TRBD1 (6 bases). Trimming took off 7 bases at V and 9 bases at J, with 13 bases between the two ends. This CDR3 is 12 amino acids long. Per germline, CDR1 MDHEN and CDR2 SYDVKM. The CDR3, as DNA: TGTGCCAGCACCAGGACAGTTCGGCCCCAGCATTTT. Its translation: CASTRTVRPQHF.

This chain connects TRBV25-1 to TRBJ2-3; maybe TRBD2 (6 bases). Germline values: CDR1 MGHDK, CDR2 SYGVNS. Between the trimmed V and J ends, which lost 6 bases and 1 base, there was a span of 8 bases. The CDR3 spans 13 residues. CDR3 region: CASSPGGTDTQYF. CDR3 bases: TGTGCCAGCAGCCCGGGGGGCACAGATACGCAGTATTTT.

The chain carries TRBV7-2 and TRBJ1-1, with a possible D match to TRBD1 (6 bases). V was pared by 2 bases and J by 1 base, with 11 bases between. The germline V gene has CDR1 SGHTA and CDR2 FQGNSA. The length of the CDR3 is 15 residues. The CDR3 spells CASSLFPGENTEAFF. The CDR3 nucleotides are TGTGCCAGCAGCTTATTTCCAGGGGAGAACACTGAAGCTTTCTTT.

The chain carries TRBV5-1 and TRBJ1-3, with 9 bases matching TRBD1. The CDR3 consists of 17 residues. The trim removed 0 bases at V and 0 bases at J, leaving 4 bases unmatched. Germline CDR1 SGHRS, CDR2 YFSETQ. The CDR3 sequence: CASSLGTGGRSGNTIYF. CDR3 coding DNA: TGCGCCAGCAGCTTGGGTACAGGGGGCCGCTCTGGAAACACCATATATTTT. Complete variable domain (other parts from reference TRBV5-1 and TRBJ1-3): KAGVTQTPRYLIKTRGQQVTLSCSPISGHRSVSWYQQTPGQGLQFLFEYFSETQRNKGNFPGRFSGRQFSNSRSEMNVSTLELGDSALYLCASSLGTGGRSGNTIYFGEGSWLTVV.

The rearrangement links TRBV5-1 to TRBJ1-2; a possible D gene is TRBD1 (5 bases). This CDR3 spans 14 amino acids. Trimming shortened V by 3 bases and J by 3 bases, and 12 bases separated the two germline ends. CDR1 and CDR2 from the germline V gene are SGHRS and YFSETQ. The CDR3 is CASSSGTIDYGYTF. The CDR3 DNA sequence: TGCGCCAGCAGCTCCGGGACTATCGACTATGGCTACACCTTC.

The chain joins TRBV30 to TRBJ1-2; no definite D call. With 0 bases removed from V and 4 bases from J, the gap between germline ends came to 6 bases. The CDR3 is 12 amino acids. CDR1 and CDR2 from the germline V gene are GTSNPN and SVGIG (reference sequence). The CDR3 sequence: CAWSVRSYGYTF. The CDR3 nucleotides are TGTGCCTGGAGTGTACGGTCCTATGGCTACACCTTC.

The chain carries TRBV19 and TRBJ2-5, with a possible D match to TRBD2 (6 bases). The germline V and J ends were trimmed by 3 bases and 5 bases, with 19 bases remaining between them. CDR3 length: 16 residues. Germline-derived CDR1 and CDR2 are LNHDA and SQIVND (reference sequence). This CDR3 reads CASSIAASGSWETQYF. The CDR3 region has the DNA TGTGCCAGTAGTATTGCCGCTTCCGGGAGTTGGGAGACCCAGTACTTC.